These 31 T cell receptor beta chains were all obtained from the same sample, sequenced in a study of early T cells in non-severe SARS-CoV-2 infection. MiXCR, run by TCRdb on the 5' RACE reads, gives a single entry per CDR3 protein. The sample shows 35,000 to 45,000 distinct CDR3 sequences, 5% to 6.5% of them seen only once. Sequencing was carried out using whole blood. The receptors here all came from an adult who was a healthcare worker with PCR-confirmed SARS-CoV-2 infection or an uninfected control (not recorded which).

The J gene is TRBJ2-7, the V gene TRBV28; D is unresolved. There are 12 residues in the CDR3. V lost 4 bases to trimming and J lost 9 bases, with 13 bases between them. The germline gives CDR1 MDHEN, CDR2 SYDVKM. The CDR3 reads CASSSSTGGQYF. For the CDR3, the DNA is TGTGCCAGCAGTTCTTCAACGGGCGGGCAGTACTTC.

The genes are TRBV7-6 and TRBJ1-2; D possibly corresponds to TRBD1 (6 bases). Trimming removed 5 bases at V and 0 bases at J, with 13 bases between. CDR1 and CDR2 (germline): SGHVS, FNYEAQ. The CDR3 length is 15 residues. In DNA form, the CDR3 reads TGTGCCAGCAGCCCGACGGCAGGGGCTAACTATGGCTACACCTTC. Residues: CASSPTAGANYGYTF. The complete variable domain, with remaining parts taken from reference TRBV7-6 and TRBJ1-2, reads GAGVSQSPRYKVTKRGQDVALRCDPISGHVSLYWYRQALGQGPEFLTYFNYEAQQDKSGLPNDRFSAERPEGSISTLTIQRTEQRDSAMYRCASSPTAGANYGYTFGSGTRLTVV.

This clonotype was recorded a few times. At one end the junction does not follow the germline gene, possibly because of a read error. The chain joins TRBV14 to TRBJ2-7; 7 nucleotides agree with TRBD2. This CDR3 spans 14 amino acids. CDR1 is SGHDN and CDR2 is FVKESK in the germline V gene. The CDR3 DNA follows: TGTGCCAGCACCCAACGGGGGAGGGCCCACGAGCAGTACTTC. It yields the protein CASTQRGRAHEQYF.

This clonotype came up many times. V and J are TRBV12-2 and TRBJ1-5; the table's D call, TRBD1, was not checked against the DNA. TRBV12-2 is a listed pseudogene. CDR3 length: 15 amino acids. CDR3 in amino acids: CASRLSRGSNQPQHF. In nucleotides, the CDR3 is TGTGCAAGTCGCTTAAGCAGGGGTAGCAATCAGCCCCAGCATTTT.

This clonotype was detected only a few times. V is TRBV10-1 and J is TRBJ2-3; 10 bases map to TRBD2. Germline lookup yields CDR1 WNHNN and CDR2 SYGVQD (reference sequence). The V gene end was trimmed by 5 bases and the J gene end by 6 bases; junction bases not matched to a gene: 8. This CDR3 spans 15 amino acids. Here the CDR3 reads CASSRASGSQDTQYF. For the CDR3, the DNA is TGCGCCAGCAGTAGGGCTAGCGGGAGTCAGGATACGCAGTATTTT.

This clonotype has more than one count but fewer than ten. V is TRBV7-2 and J is TRBJ2-5; no reliable D call. The CDR3 totals 17 residues. Germline V gives CDR1 SGHTA, CDR2 FQGNSA. The V and J ends lost 5 bases and 2 bases respectively, with 21 bases between them. The CDR3 sequence is CASSLTPTSRPQETQYF. The CDR3 DNA reads TGTGCCAGCAGCCTCACCCCGACGAGTAGACCTCAAGAGACCCAGTACTTC. The variable domain in full, completed from reference TRBV7-2 and TRBJ2-5, reads GAGVSQSPSNKVTEKGKDVELRCDPISGHTALYWYRQSLGQGLEFLIYFQGNSAPDKSGLPSDRFSAERTGGSVSTLTIQRTQQEDSAVYLCASSLTPTSRPQETQYFGPGTRLLVL.

This clonotype occurred many times. For the CDR3, the DNA is TGTGCCAGCAGTAAGGGACTTGACTATGGCTACACCTTC. Amino acids: CASSKGLDYGYTF. The rearrangement links TRBV12-3 or TRBV12-4 to TRBJ1-2; TRBD1 is a possible D gene (5 bases). The CDR3 extends over 13 amino acids. The V gene lost 5 bases and the J gene lost 3 bases, with 10 bases spanning the gap.

The chain employs TRBV18 and TRBJ2-7, with TRBD2 matching 13 bases. The CDR3 consists of 15 residues. V shed 3 bases, J shed 4 bases, and the junction held 3 bases outside the gene matches. Germline V CDR1 and CDR2: KGHSH, LQKENI. The CDR3 DNA reads as TGTGCCAGCTCACCCAGGACTAGCGGGGGATACGAGCAGTACTTC. Encoded protein: CASSPRTSGGYEQYF.

This clonotype came up many times. The V call is TRBV11-2, the J call TRBJ1-6; TRBD1 matches at 8 bases. The CDR3 is 17 residues long. The germline CDR1 and CDR2 sequences are SGHAT and FQNNGV. The J segment lost 0 bases and the V segment lost 5 bases, leaving 6 bases of the junction unmatched. The CDR3 is CASSARQGSSYNSPLHF. As DNA, the CDR3 is TGTGCCAGCAGCGCCCGACAGGGGAGCTCCTATAATTCACCCCTCCACTTT.

This clonotype was recorded at least ten times. This chain links TRBV4-1 with TRBJ1-5; tentatively, D is TRBD1 (5 bases). The germline gives CDR1 MGHRA, CDR2 YSYEKL. V lost 5 bases and J lost 6, with 14 bases in between. The CDR3 is 14 residues long. The CDR3 DNA reads as TGCGCCAGCAGCTCCTCCGGGGGAGGTCAGCCCCAGCATTTT. It yields the protein CASSSSGGGQPQHF.

V is TRBV7-8 and J is TRBJ2-3; D remains ambiguous. The V gene's germline CDR1 is SGHVS and CDR2 FQNEAQ. V lost 2 bases to trimming and J lost 0 bases, with 6 bases between them. The CDR3 runs 14 residues. CDR3 nucleotide sequence: TGTGCCAGCAGCTTAAGTCCCAGCACAGATACGCAGTATTTT. Translated: CASSLSPSTDTQYF.

This clonotype was seen repeatedly, ten times or more. V is TRBV11-2 and J is TRBJ2-5, with D perhaps matching TRBD1 (5 bases). Germline CDR1 is SGHAT and CDR2 is FQNNGV. V gave up 1 base and J gave up 5 bases, with 11 bases separating them. CDR3 length: 14 residues. In DNA, the CDR3 is TGTGCCAGCAGCTTAGTCGCAGGGCTGGAGACCCAGTACTTC. Encoded protein: CASSLVAGLETQYF.

This clonotype was counted at least ten times. The chain couples TRBV12-3 or TRBV12-4 to TRBJ2-5; 9 nucleotides match TRBD1. This CDR3 is 16 amino acids long. V lost 1 base to trimming and J lost 0 bases; unmatched junction nucleotides: 3. The CDR3 sequence is CASSLGTGANQETQYF. CDR3 coding DNA: TGTGCCAGCAGTTTAGGGACAGGGGCGAACCAAGAGACCCAGTACTTC.

The gene calls are TRBV20-1 and TRBJ2-7, with D possibly being TRBD1 (5 bases). Trimming shortened V by 0 bases and J by 2 bases, and 11 bases separated the two germline ends. Germline V CDR1 and CDR2: DFQATT, SNEGSKA (reference sequence). CDR3 length equals 14 residues. The CDR3 loop is CSARDLAGTYEQYF. Here the CDR3 DNA reads TGCAGTGCTAGAGATCTGGCAGGGACCTACGAGCAGTACTTC.

There are a few counts of this clonotype. This chain joins TRBV27 and TRBJ1-2; weak D call: TRBD1 (5 bases). The V gene lost 5 bases and the J gene lost 7 bases, with 17 bases spanning the gap. This CDR3 is 14 amino acids long. CDR1 and CDR2 from the germline V gene are MNHEY and SMNVEV (reference sequence). CDR3 amino acids: CASSPAPGIGGYTF. The CDR3 bases are TGTGCCAGCAGTCCAGCCCCAGGGATCGGTGGCTACACCTTC.

In its sample, this clonotype was seen once. A much bigger clone sits one base away, suggesting this may be a read error. The rearrangement joins TRBV6-5 to TRBJ2-1; no definite D call. The CDR3 length is 14 residues. The germline V gene has CDR1 MNHEY and CDR2 SVGAGI. The CDR3 DNA follows: TGTACCAGCAGCACCGCTAGAACTACAAATGAGCAGTTCTTC. It specifies CTSSTARTTNEQFF.

This clonotype was detected many times. The chain is built from TRBV30 and TRBJ1-4; D remains ambiguous. CDR3 length: 13 amino acids. The V end lost 0 bases, the J end lost 7 bases, and 9 bases lay between the germline ends. Germline V gives CDR1 GTSNPN, CDR2 SVGIG (reference sequence). CDR3 sequence (DNA): TGTGCCTGGAGTGTATTCGGGAGTGAAAAACTGTTTTTT. Its protein is CAWSVFGSEKLFF. Using reference TRBV30 and TRBJ1-4 for the parts outside the CDR3, the full variable domain is SQTIHQWPATLVQPVGSPLSLECTVEGTSNPNLYWYRQAAGRGLQLLFYSVGIGQISSEVPQNLSASRPQDRQFILSSKKLLLSDSGFYLCAWSVFGSEKLFFGSGTQLSVL.

A few counts support this clonotype. Here the CDR3 reads CASSQDLGNEQFF. The CDR3, as DNA: TGTGCCAGCAGCCAAGATCTGGGGAATGAGCAGTTCTTC. The chain uses TRBV4-2 and TRBJ2-1; no clear D. CDR3 length equals 13 residues. CDR1 is LGHNA and CDR2 is YNFKEQ in the germline V gene. Trimming pared 0 bases from V and 7 bases from J, leaving 7 bases between.

This clonotype appeared many times. V usage is TRBV7-2 and J usage is TRBJ2-5; no clear D. V lost 3 bases and J lost 4, with 15 bases in between. The CDR3 consists of 15 residues. Germline CDR1 SGHTA, CDR2 FQGNSA. The CDR3 coding sequence is TGTGCCAGCAGCTTGGGCACGATGGGAATAGAGACCCAGTACTTC. Its protein is CASSLGTMGIETQYF.

Many counts were recorded for this clonotype. This chain links TRBV19 with TRBJ1-5, with 7 bases aligning to TRBD1. The length of the CDR3 is 15 residues. Germline V CDR1 and CDR2: LNHDA, SQIVND (reference sequence). Losses at the gene ends were 8 bases for V and 2 bases for J; bases not matched to a gene: 9. Here the CDR3 reads CASGEGAVGNQPQHF. In DNA form, the CDR3 reads TGTGCCAGTGGAGAGGGGGCAGTAGGCAATCAGCCCCAGCATTTT.

The table lists this clonotype with a few counts. The chain joins TRBV20-1 to TRBJ2-1, with 10 bases aligning to TRBD2. Losses at the gene ends were 3 bases for V and 3 bases for J; bases not matched to a gene: 8. Per germline, CDR1 DFQATT and CDR2 SNEGSKA (reference sequence). The CDR3 covers 16 residues. The CDR3 loop reads CSASDTLAGSYNEQFF. The DNA of the CDR3 is TGCAGTGCTAGTGATACACTAGCGGGAAGCTACAATGAGCAGTTCTTC.

This clonotype was seen at least ten times. The V and J genes are TRBV5-4 and TRBJ2-3; perhaps TRBD2 as D (6 bases). V was clipped by 4 bases and J by 1 base, with 13 bases between them. This CDR3 has 15 amino acids. Germline V gene data show CDR1 as SGHNT and CDR2 as YYREEE (reference sequence). CDR3 sequence: CASSLYGGGTDTQYF. In nucleotides, the CDR3 is TGTGCCAGCAGCCTGTATGGCGGGGGCACAGATACGCAGTATTTT.

This clonotype showed up many times. This chain connects TRBV27 to TRBJ1-1; tentative D call: TRBD1 (5 bases). The germline V gene encodes CDR1 MNHEY and CDR2 SMNVEV (reference sequence). CDR3 length equals 14 residues. Trimming removed 10 bases from V and 3 bases from J, with 18 bases in between. CDR3 protein: CATRPWDGYTEAFF. The CDR3 DNA sequence: TGTGCCACTAGACCTTGGGACGGATACACTGAAGCTTTCTTT.

This clonotype showed up many times. The CDR3 protein is CASSLPPTGSTEAFF. In DNA form, the CDR3 reads TGTGCCAGCAGCCTCCCACCCACAGGGTCCACTGAAGCTTTCTTT. The chain couples TRBV5-5 to TRBJ1-1; a possible D gene is TRBD1 (6 bases). The CDR3 is 15 residues long. Germline V lookup: CDR1 SGHKS, CDR2 YYEKEE (reference sequence). V gave up 4 bases and J gave up 4 bases, with 17 bases separating them. The full variable domain, rest sourced from reference TRBV5-5 and TRBJ1-1, is DAGVTQSPTHLIKTRGQQVTLRCSPISGHKSVSWYQQVLGQGPQFIFQYYEKEERGRGNFPDRFSARQFPNYSSELNVNALLLGDSALYLCASSLPPTGSTEAFFGQGTRLTVV.

This clonotype showed up many times. The chain recombines TRBV6-2 or TRBV6-3 with TRBJ2-5, with D tentatively TRBD2 (6 bases). The CDR3 runs 13 residues. Trimming pared 7 bases from V and 10 bases from J, leaving 19 bases between. Germline V gene sequence: CDR1 MNHEY, CDR2 SVGEGT. CDR3 region: CASTTTSPGSQYF. The CDR3 DNA reads TGTGCCAGCACTACGACTTCACCCGGGAGCCAGTACTTC.

This clonotype was detected only a few times. The rearrangement joins TRBV7-8 to TRBJ2-3; no firm D call. The V end was cut by 5 bases, the J end by 1 base, with 13 bases between. The CDR3 loop spans 15 amino acids. Looked up from germline, CDR1 is SGHVS and CDR2 is FQNEAQ. In DNA, the CDR3 is TGTGCCAGCAGCACGACCGGCTGGGGCACAGATACGCAGTATTTT. Encoded protein: CASSTTGWGTDTQYF. Filled out from reference TRBV7-8 and TRBJ2-3, the complete variable domain reads GAGVSQSPRYKVAKRGQDVALRCDPISGHVSLFWYQQALGQGPEFLTYFQNEAQLDKSGLPSDRFFAERPEGSVSTLKIQRTQQEDSAVYLCASSTTGWGTDTQYFGPGTRLTVL.

This clonotype was counted only a few times. The chain uses TRBV4-3 and TRBJ1-5; TRBD1 aligns across 10 bases. J was trimmed by 7 bases and V by 3 bases; bases with no gene match: 0. This CDR3 has 13 residues. Germline V gene data show CDR1 as LGHNA and CDR2 as YSLEER. The CDR3 coding sequence is TGCGCCAGCAGCCAGGACAGGGGGCAGCCCCAGCATTTT. Translation gives CASSQDRGQPQHF.

This clonotype has at least ten counts. V gene TRBV3-1 combines with J gene TRBJ2-7; D not resolved. The CDR3 sequence is 12 residues long. Trimming pared 5 bases from V and 1 base from J, leaving 6 bases between. Germline lookup yields CDR1 LGHDT and CDR2 YNNKEL (reference sequence). CDR3 DNA sequence: TGTGCCAGCAGCGAGCGATCCTACGAGCAGTACTTC. Translated, it gives CASSERSYEQYF.

This chain connects TRBV21-1 to TRBJ2-2; no check of the table's D call, TRBD2, against the DNA was made. TRBV21-1 is recorded as a pseudogene. The CDR3 has 15 amino acids. The CDR3 region has the DNA TGTGCCAGCAGTCAGACTCACGGGAGGACCGGGGAGCTGTTTTTT. Translating it yields CASSQTHGRTGELFF.

This clonotype showed up many times. This CDR3 reads CAWTRAWSYGYTF. CDR3 in DNA: TGTGCCTGGACCAGGGCGTGGAGCTATGGCTACACCTTC. The rearrangement links TRBV30 to TRBJ1-2; D might be TRBD1 (5 bases). Germline CDR1 and CDR2: GTSNPN and SVGIG (reference sequence). Trimming removed 4 bases from V and 4 bases from J, with 13 bases in between. The CDR3 has 13 amino acids.

This clonotype was recorded at least ten times. The chain carries TRBV12-3 or TRBV12-4 and TRBJ1-1, with D unclear. The germline V and J ends were trimmed by 5 bases and 4 bases, with 17 bases remaining between them. The CDR3 sequence is 15 residues long. The CDR3 DNA is TGTGCCAGCAGTCGAGGTGCCCCGGGAGGCACTGAAGCTTTCTTT. Its translation is CASSRGAPGGTEAFF.